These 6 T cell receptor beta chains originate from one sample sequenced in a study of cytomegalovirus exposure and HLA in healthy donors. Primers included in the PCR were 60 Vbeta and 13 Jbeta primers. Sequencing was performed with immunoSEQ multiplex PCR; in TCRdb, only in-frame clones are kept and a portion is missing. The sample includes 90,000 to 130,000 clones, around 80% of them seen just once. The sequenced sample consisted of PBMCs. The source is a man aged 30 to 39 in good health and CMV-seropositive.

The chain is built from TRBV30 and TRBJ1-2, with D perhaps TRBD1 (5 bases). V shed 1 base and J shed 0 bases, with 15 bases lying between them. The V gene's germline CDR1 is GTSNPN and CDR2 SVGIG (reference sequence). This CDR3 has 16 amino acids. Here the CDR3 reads CAWSGRGSGPNYGYTF. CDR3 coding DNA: TGTGCCTGGAGTGGTAGGGGTTCAGGGCCTAACTATGGCTACACCTTC.

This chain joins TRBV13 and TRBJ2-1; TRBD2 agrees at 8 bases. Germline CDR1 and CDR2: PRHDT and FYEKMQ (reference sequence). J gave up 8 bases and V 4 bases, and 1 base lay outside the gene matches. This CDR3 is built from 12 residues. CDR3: CASSYSGDEQFF. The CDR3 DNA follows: TGTGCCAGCAGCTATAGCGGGGATGAGCAGTTCTTC.

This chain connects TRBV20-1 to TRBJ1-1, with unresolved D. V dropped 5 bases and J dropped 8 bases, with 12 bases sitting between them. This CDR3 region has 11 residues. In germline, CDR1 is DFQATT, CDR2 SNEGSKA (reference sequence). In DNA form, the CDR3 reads TGCAGTGCTCGTCCCCTCGGGGAAGCTTTCTTT. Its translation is CSARPLGEAFF.

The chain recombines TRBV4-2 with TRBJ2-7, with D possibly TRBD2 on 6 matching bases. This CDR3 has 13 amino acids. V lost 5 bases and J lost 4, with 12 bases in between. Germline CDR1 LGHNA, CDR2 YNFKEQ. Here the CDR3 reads CASSAGLQYEQYF. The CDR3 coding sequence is TGTGCCAGCAGCGCGGGACTTCAGTACGAGCAGTACTTC.

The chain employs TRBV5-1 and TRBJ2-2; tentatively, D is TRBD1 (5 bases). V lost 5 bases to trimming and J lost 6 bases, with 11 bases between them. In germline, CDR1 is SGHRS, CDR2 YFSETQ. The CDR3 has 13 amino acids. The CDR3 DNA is TGCGCCAGCAGGAAGGACATCCCCGGGGAGCTGTTTTTT. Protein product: CASRKDIPGELFF. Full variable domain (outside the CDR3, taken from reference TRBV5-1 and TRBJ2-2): KAGVTQTPRYLIKTRGQQVTLSCSPISGHRSVSWYQQTPGQGLQFLFEYFSETQRNKGNFPGRFSGRQFSNSRSEMNVSTLELGDSALYLCASRKDIPGELFFGEGSRLTVL.

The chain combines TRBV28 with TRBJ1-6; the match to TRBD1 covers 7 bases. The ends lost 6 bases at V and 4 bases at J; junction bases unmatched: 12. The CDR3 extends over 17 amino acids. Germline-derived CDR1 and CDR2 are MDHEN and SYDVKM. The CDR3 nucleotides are TGTGCCAGCAGACACTCCGGACAGGCTGGGTATAATTCACCCCTCCACTTT. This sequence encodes CASRHSGQAGYNSPLHF.